Below, one TCR beta chain is given with its context. Its antigen is not known. The sample has other DNA sequences that encode this CDR3 too. The method was immunoSEQ multiplex PCR; TCRdb's version includes in-frame clones alone and lacks a portion of them. The sample lists about 350,000 clones; 85% were seen once. This sample was included in a study of Ad26.COV2.S vaccination and SARS-CoV-2 variants. Overall study: In the study, Ad26.COV2.S was injected intramuscularly once, or twice 56 days apart. Study-level points and caveats: It was reported that spike-specific CD8+ and CD4+ T cell responses were substantially broad after vaccination.

The CDR3 spans 13 residues. V was clipped by 2 bases and J by 4 bases, with 8 bases between them. CDR1 is SEHNR and CDR2 is FQNEAQ in the germline V gene (reference sequence). Treatment specified: around 19 received Ad26.COV2.S at low or high dose, single or two shots; several received placebo; per-sample allocation not given. Collection of the samples took place on day 63 after the first injection of vaccine or placebo. The chain is built from TRBV7-9 and TRBJ1-1; TRBD1 might be the D (6 bases). The source material was peripheral blood, sampled in a trial of Ad26.COV2.S vaccine versus placebo. The TCR was taken from a person aged 18 to 65 who received the Ad26.COV2.S COVID-19 vaccine or a placebo. Here the CDR3 reads CASSLRGFTEAFF. CDR3 sequence (DNA): TGTGCCAGCAGCTTAAGGGGGTTCACTGAAGCTTTCTTT. Complete variable domain (other parts from reference TRBV7-9 and TRBJ1-1): DTGVSQNPRHKITKRGQNVTFRCDPISEHNRLYWYRQTLGQGPEFLTYFQNEAQLEKSRLLSDRFSAERPKGSFSTLEIQRTEQGDSAMYLCASSLRGFTEAFFGQGTRLTVV.